A single sample is the source of the 5 T cell receptor beta chains below, sequenced in a study of cytomegalovirus exposure and HLA in healthy donors. The PCR employed 60 Vbeta primers together with 13 Jbeta primers. The repertoire was sequenced with immunoSEQ multiplex PCR; TCRdb's copy has only in-frame clones and lacks some. The table has about 140,000 clones, about 75% seen once. Sequenced: PBMCs. The source of these receptors is a middle-aged man in good health and CMV-seronegative.

This clone showed up just a few times. This chain joins TRBV27 and TRBJ1-1; D gene unclear. Per germline, CDR1 MNHEY and CDR2 SMNVEV (reference sequence). The ends were cut back, 4 bases at V and 9 bases at J, with 30 bases in the middle. The CDR3 consists of 18 residues. The CDR3 nucleotides read TGTGCCAGCAGTTCCCTTCCATGGGTTCCTAGGTTGCGGGCGAAAGCTTTCTTT. This gives the protein CASSSLPWVPRLRAKAFF.

V and J are TRBV30 and TRBJ1-2; the D gene is possibly TRBD1 (6 bases). Germline values: CDR1 GTSNPN, CDR2 SVGIG (reference sequence). V was pared by 8 bases and J by 4 bases, with 23 bases between. CDR3 length: 15 residues. CDR3 protein: CARGIGGVAIYGYTF. The CDR3 nucleotides are TGTGCCCGCGGCATAGGGGGAGTAGCGATCTATGGCTACACCTTC.

This clone was counted between two and nine times. This chain connects TRBV2 to TRBJ1-2; TRBD1 matches at 7 bases. Germline assignment: CDR1 SNHLY and CDR2 FYNNEI. The trim removed 4 bases at V and 2 bases at J, leaving 1 base unmatched. There are 13 residues in the CDR3. The CDR3 reads CASSGDSNYGYTF. DNA for the CDR3: TGTGCCAGCAGTGGGGACAGCAACTATGGCTACACCTTC.

J is TRBJ2-3 and V is TRBV5-4; TRBD2 is a possible D gene (5 bases). Between the trimmed V and J ends, which lost 0 bases and 5 bases, there was a span of 16 bases. Per the germline V gene, CDR1 is SGHNT and CDR2 is YYREEE (reference sequence). The CDR3 is 16 residues long. The chain's CDR3 is CASSLDGVRIKDTQYF. The CDR3 DNA follows: TGTGCCAGCAGCTTGGACGGGGTCAGAATAAAAGATACGCAGTATTTT.

This clone has more than one count but fewer than ten. J is TRBJ1-2 and V is TRBV6-1; possible D gene TRBD1, 5 bases. The ends were cut back, 3 bases at V and 5 bases at J, with 10 bases in the middle. There are 13 residues in the CDR3. Germline lookup yields CDR1 MNHNS and CDR2 SASEGT. The CDR3, as DNA: TGTGCCAGCAGTGACGGGGGTAGATATGGCTACACCTTC. It specifies CASSDGGRYGYTF.